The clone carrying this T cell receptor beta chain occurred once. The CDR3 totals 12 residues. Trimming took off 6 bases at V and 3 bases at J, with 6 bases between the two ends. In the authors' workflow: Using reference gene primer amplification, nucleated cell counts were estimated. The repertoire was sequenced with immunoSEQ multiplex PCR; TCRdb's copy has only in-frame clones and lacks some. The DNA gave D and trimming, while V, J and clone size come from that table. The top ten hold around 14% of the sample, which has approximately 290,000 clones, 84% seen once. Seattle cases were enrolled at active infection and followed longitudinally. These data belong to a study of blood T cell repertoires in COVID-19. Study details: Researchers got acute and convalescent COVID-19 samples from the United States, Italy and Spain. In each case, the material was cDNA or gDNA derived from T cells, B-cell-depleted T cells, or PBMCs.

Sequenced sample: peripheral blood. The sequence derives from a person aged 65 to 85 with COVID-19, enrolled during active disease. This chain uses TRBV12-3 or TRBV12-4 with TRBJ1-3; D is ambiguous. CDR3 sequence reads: CASSYGGNTIYF. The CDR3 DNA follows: TGTGCCAGCAGCTATGGTGGAAACACCATATATTTT.